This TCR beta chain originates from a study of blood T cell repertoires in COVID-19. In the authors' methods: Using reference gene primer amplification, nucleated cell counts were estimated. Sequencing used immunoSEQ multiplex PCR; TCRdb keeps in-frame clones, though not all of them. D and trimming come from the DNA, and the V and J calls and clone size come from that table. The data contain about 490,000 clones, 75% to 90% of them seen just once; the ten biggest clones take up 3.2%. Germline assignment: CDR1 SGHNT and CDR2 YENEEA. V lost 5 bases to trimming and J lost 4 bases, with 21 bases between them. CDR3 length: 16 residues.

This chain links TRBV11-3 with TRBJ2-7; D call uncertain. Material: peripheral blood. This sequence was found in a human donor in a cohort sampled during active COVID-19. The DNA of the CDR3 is TGTGCCAGCAGCCGCCTAGTACATAACCTCTTTTACGAGCAGTACTTC. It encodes CASSRLVHNLFYEQYF.